The 5 T cell receptor beta chains below come from one sample, sequenced in a study of T cell responses to AZD1222 COVID-19 vaccine. Measured with immunoSEQ multiplex PCR; TCRdb has only the in-frame clones, and not every one. The sample has more than 85,000 clones, 89% seen once. Specimen: peripheral blood, collected 28 days after the second AZD1222 dose. The origin of the receptors is an adult who received the AZD1222 COVID-19 vaccine.

This chain joins TRBV5-4 and TRBJ1-2; D gene ambiguous. CDR3 length: 13 amino acids. Trimming took 1 base from V and 3 from J, leaving 7 bases between them. Germline CDR1 and CDR2: SGHNT and YYREEE (reference sequence). The CDR3 coding sequence is TGTGCCAGCAGCTTGAGCATAGACTATGGCTACACCTTC. This translates into CASSLSIDYGYTF.

V usage is TRBV27 and J usage is TRBJ2-1, with D unclear. Germline V gives CDR1 MNHEY, CDR2 SMNVEV (reference sequence). The V gene lost 7 bases and the J gene lost 7 bases, with 14 bases spanning the gap. This CDR3 is built from 13 residues. In DNA form, the CDR3 reads TGTGCCAGCACCCCGGGTTTTGGGAATGAGCAGTTCTTC. This encodes CASTPGFGNEQFF.

The chain employs TRBV27 and TRBJ2-1; TRBD2 matches at 8 bases. Germline lookup yields CDR1 MNHEY and CDR2 SMNVEV (reference sequence). This CDR3 comprises 15 residues. V lost 5 bases, J lost 4 bases, and 7 bases stayed unmatched. In DNA, the CDR3 is TGTGCCAGCAGTCCTCGGACTAGCCAATACAATGAGCAGTTCTTC. Translation gives CASSPRTSQYNEQFF.

This clone was recorded a few times. This chain links TRBV13 with TRBJ1-1, with no clear D. This CDR3 is built from 14 residues. Trimming shortened V by 3 bases and J by 4 bases, and 12 bases separated the two germline ends. Germline-derived CDR1 and CDR2 are PRHDT and FYEKMQ (reference sequence). The CDR3 DNA follows: TGTGCCAGCAGCTTGTATCGGGCGGGCACTGAAGCTTTCTTT. Translation gives CASSLYRAGTEAFF. The full variable domain, with the rest looked up from reference TRBV13 and TRBJ1-1, is AAGVIQSPRHLIKEKRETATLKCYPIPRHDTVYWYQQGPGQDPQFLISFYEKMQSDKGSIPDRFSAQQFSDYHSELNMSSLELGDSALYFCASSLYRAGTEAFFGQGTRLTVV.

The chain recombines TRBV9 with TRBJ2-7, with 8 positions matching TRBD2. The trim removed 0 bases at V and 5 bases at J, leaving 4 bases unmatched. The CDR3 is 14 amino acids. Germline V gene data show CDR1 as SGDLS and CDR2 as YYNGEE. The CDR3: CASSVAGGLDEQYF. CDR3 DNA: TGTGCCAGCAGCGTAGCGGGAGGGCTGGACGAGCAGTACTTC.